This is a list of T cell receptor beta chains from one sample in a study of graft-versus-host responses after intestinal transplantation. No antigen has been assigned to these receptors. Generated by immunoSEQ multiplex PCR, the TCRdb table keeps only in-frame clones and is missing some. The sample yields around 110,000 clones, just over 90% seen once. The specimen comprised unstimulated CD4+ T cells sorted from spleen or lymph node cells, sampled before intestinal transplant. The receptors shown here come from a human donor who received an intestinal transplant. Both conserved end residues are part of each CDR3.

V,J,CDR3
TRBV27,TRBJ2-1,CASKLRSSYNEQFF
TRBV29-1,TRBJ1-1,CSVGPGLANTEAFF
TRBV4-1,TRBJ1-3,CASRHGQGGGNTIYF
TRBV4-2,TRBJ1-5,CASSQEGGGEGQPQHF
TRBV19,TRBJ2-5,CASSYDRGTTQYF
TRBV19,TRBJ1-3,CASRRLVGATGNTIYF
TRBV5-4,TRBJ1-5,CASSRDINQPQHF
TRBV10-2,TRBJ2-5,CASSPHEAGQEETQYF
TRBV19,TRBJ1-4,CASRATGGGEKLFF
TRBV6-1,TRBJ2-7,CASSLGQDYEQYF
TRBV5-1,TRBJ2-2,CASSLVGGGTGELFF
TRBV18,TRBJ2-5,CASSPSGETQYF
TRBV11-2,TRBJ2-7,CASSSGFTLPYEQYF
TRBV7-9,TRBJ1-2,CASSPTGRGYGYTF
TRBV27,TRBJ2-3,CASSFQGRDTQYF
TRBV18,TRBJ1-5,CASSPGQGKNQPQHF
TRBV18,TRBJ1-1,CASSPTGGMLMNTEAFF
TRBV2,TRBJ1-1,CASRKGGKENTEAFF
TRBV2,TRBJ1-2,CASSAMGQPYGYTF
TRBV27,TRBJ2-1,CASRARAGAYNEQFF
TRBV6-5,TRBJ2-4,CASSYSRQGLDIQYF
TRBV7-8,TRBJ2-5,CASSLRRLAGVWETQYF